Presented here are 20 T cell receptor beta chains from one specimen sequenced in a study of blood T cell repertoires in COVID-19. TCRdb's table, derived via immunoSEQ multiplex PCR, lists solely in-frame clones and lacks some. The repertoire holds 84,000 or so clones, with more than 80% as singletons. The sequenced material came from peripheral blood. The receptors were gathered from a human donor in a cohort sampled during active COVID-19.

The CDR3 nucleotides read TGTGCCAGCAGCTTTAATGGCTACACCTTC. This gives the protein CASSFNGYTF. The V and J genes are TRBV11-2 and TRBJ1-2; D is undetermined. The CDR3 loop spans 10 amino acids. The germline gives CDR1 SGHAT, CDR2 FQNNGV. Between the trimmed V and J ends, which lost 3 bases and 6 bases, there was a span of 2 bases.

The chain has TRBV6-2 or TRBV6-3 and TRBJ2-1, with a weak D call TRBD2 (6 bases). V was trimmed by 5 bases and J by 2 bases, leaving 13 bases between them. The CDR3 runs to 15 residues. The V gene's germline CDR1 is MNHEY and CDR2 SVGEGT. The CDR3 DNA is TGTGCCAGCAGTACCCCGGGGAGGACCTACAATGAGCAGTTCTTC. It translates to CASSTPGRTYNEQFF.

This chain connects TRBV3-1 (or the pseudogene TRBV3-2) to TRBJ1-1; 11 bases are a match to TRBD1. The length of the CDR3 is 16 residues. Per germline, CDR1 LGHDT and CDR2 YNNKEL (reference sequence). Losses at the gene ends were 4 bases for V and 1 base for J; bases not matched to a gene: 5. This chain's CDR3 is CASSPGTGGKNTEAFF. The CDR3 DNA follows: TGTGCCAGCAGCCCCGGGACAGGGGGTAAGAACACTGAAGCTTTCTTT.

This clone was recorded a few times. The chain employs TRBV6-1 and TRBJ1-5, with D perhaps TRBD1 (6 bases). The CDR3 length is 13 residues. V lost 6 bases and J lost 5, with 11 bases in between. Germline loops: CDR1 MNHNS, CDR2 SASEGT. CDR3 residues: CASRAGAHQPQHF. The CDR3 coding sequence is TGTGCCAGCAGAGCAGGGGCGCATCAGCCCCAGCATTTT.

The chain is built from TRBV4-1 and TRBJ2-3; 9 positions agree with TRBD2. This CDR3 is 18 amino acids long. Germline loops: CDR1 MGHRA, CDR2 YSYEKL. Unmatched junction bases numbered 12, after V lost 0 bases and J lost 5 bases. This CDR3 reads CASSQEISSGVEGDTQYF. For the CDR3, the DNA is TGCGCCAGCAGCCAAGAAATTTCTAGCGGGGTCGAGGGAGATACGCAGTATTTT.

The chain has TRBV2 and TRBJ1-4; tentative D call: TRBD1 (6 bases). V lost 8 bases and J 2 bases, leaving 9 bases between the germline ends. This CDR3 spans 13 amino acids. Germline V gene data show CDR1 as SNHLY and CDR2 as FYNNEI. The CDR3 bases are TGTGCCAGCTACAGGGACACTAATGAAAAACTGTTTTTT. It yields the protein CASYRDTNEKLFF.

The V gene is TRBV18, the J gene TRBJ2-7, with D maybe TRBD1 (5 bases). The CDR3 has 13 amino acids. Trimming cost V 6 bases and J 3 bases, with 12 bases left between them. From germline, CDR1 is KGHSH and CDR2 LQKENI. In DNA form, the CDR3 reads TGTGCCAGCTCTCTCATGGACAACTACGAGCAGTACTTC. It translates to CASSLMDNYEQYF.

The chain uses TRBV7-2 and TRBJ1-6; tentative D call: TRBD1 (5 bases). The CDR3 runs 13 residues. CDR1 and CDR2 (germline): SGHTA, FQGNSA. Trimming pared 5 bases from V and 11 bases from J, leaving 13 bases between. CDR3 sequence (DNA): TGTGCCAGCAGCCTCCGACAGAACCCACCCCTCCACTTT. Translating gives CASSLRQNPPLHF.

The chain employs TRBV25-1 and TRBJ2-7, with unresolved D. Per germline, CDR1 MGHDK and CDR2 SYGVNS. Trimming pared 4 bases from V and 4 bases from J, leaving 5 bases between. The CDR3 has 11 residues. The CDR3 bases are TGTGCCAGCAGTGCGGGTTACGAGCAGTACTTC. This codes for CASSAGYEQYF.

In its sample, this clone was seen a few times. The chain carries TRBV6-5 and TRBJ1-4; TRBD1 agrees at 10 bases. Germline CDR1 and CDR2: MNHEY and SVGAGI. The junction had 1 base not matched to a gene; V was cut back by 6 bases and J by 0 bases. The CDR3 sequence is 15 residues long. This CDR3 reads CASSGTGATNEKLFF. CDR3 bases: TGTGCCAGCAGCGGGACAGGGGCAACTAATGAAAAACTGTTTTTT.

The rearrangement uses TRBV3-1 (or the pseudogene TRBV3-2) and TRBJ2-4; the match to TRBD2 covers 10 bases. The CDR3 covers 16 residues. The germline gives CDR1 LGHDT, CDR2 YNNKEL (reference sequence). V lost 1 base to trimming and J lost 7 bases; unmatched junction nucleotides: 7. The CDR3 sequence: CASSQGVSGGRNIQYF. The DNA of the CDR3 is TGTGCCAGCAGCCAAGGGGTTAGCGGGGGGAGGAACATTCAGTACTTC.

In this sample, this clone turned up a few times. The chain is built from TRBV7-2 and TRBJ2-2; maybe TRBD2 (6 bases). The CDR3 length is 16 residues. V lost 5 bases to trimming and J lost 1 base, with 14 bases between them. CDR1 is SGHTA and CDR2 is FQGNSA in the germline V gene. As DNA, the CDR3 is TGTGCCAGCAGCGTCCCCAGACTAGTGAACACCGGGGAGCTGTTTTTT. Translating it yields CASSVPRLVNTGELFF. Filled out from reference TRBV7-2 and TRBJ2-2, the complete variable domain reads GAGVSQSPSNKVTEKGKDVELRCDPISGHTALYWYRQSLGQGLEFLIYFQGNSAPDKSGLPSDRFSAERTGGSVSTLTIQRTQQEDSAVYLCASSVPRLVNTGELFFGEGSRLTVL.

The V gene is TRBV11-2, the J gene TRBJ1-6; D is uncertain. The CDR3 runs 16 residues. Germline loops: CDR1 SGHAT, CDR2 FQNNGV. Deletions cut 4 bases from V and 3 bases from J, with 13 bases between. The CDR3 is CASSSPAGFYNSPLHF. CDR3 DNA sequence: TGTGCCAGCAGCTCCCCGGCGGGATTCTATAATTCACCCCTCCACTTT. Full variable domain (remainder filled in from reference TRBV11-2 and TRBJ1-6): EAGVAQSPRYKIIEKRQSVAFWCNPISGHATLYWYQQILGQGPKLLIQFQNNGVVDDSQLPKDRFSAERLKGVDSTLKIQPAKLEDSAVYLCASSSPAGFYNSPLHFGNGTRLTVT.

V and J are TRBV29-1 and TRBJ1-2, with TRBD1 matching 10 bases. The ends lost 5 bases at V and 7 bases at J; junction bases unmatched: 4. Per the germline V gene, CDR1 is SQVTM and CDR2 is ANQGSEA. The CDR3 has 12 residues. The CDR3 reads CSVRTGGSGYTF. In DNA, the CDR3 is TGCAGCGTTCGGACAGGGGGTAGTGGCTACACCTTC.

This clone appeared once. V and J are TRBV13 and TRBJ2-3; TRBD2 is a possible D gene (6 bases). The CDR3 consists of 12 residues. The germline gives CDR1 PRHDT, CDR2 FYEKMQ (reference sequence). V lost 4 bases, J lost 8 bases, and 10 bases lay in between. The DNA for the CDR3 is TGTGCCAGCAGCTCGGGGAGGAGTACGCAGTATTTT. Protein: CASSSGRSTQYF.

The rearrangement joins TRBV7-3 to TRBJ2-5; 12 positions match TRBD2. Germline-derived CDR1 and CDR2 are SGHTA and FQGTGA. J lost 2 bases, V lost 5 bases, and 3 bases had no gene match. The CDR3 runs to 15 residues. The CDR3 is CASSSGTSGQETQYF. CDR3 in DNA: TGTGCCAGCAGCAGCGGGACTAGCGGGCAAGAGACCCAGTACTTC.

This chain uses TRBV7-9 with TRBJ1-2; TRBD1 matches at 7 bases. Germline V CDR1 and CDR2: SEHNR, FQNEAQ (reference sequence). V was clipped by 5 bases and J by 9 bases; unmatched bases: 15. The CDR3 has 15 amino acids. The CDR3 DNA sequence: TGTGCCAGCAGCCCCAGGGGGACACCCCGTTATAGCTACACCTTC. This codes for CASSPRGTPRYSYTF.

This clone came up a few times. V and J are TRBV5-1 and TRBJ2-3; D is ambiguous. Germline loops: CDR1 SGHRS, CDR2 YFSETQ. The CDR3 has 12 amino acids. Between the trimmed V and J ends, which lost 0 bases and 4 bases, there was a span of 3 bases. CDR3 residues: CASSLVSDTQYF. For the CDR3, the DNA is TGCGCCAGCAGCTTGGTCTCAGATACGCAGTATTTT. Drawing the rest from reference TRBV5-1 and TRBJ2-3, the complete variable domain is KAGVTQTPRYLIKTRGQQVTLSCSPISGHRSVSWYQQTPGQGLQFLFEYFSETQRNKGNFPGRFSGRQFSNSRSEMNVSTLELGDSALYLCASSLVSDTQYFGPGTRLTVL.

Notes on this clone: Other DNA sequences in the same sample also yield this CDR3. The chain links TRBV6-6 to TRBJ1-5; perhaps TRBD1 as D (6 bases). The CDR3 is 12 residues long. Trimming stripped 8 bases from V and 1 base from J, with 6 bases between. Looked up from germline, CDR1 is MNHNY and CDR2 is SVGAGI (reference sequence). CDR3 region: CASGGSNQPQHF. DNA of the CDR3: TGTGCCAGCGGGGGCAGCAATCAGCCCCAGCATTTT.

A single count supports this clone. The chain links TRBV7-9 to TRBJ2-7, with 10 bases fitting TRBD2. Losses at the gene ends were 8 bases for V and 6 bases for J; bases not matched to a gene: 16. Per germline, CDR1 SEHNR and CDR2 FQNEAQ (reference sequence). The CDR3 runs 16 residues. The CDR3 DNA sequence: TGTGCCAGCGGGACTAGCGTCAGCTCTCTTTCGCTCGAGCAGTACTTC. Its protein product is CASGTSVSSLSLEQYF.